This TCR beta chain is drawn from a study of chemoradiotherapy in HPV16-positive cancers. The CDR3 is 16 residues long. CDR1 and CDR2 from the germline V gene are SGHAT and FQNNGV. Germline trimming cut 5 bases from V and 5 bases from J; bases unmatched to any gene: 7. TCRdb keeps only in-frame clones here, not all; method: immunoSEQ multiplex PCR. The sample includes approximately 2,800 clones, over 80% of them seen just once. The receptor was derived from a human donor with HPV-associated anogenital cancer. This rearrangement joins TRBV11-2 to TRBJ2-3, with 13 positions matching TRBD2. The material sequenced was blood, taken from a patient who underwent chemoradiotherapy. The CDR3 nucleotides are TGTGCCAGCAGCCTAACTAGCGGGGGGGCAGAAGATACGCAGTATTTT. As protein: CASSLTSGGAEDTQYF.